This T cell receptor beta chain comes out of a study of control samples from healthy donors and cancer patients. This clone appeared a single time. This CDR3 contains 14 residues. Trimming took 3 bases from V and 4 from J; bases not matched to a gene: 5. CDR1 is KGHSH, CDR2 LQKENI, per germline. TCRdb's table, derived via immunoSEQ multiplex PCR, lists solely in-frame clones and lacks some. The table includes roughly 86,000 clones, 91% detected once. The receptor was derived from a young man in good health. Specimen: blood. The chain combines TRBV18 with TRBJ2-7; 8 bases agree with TRBD1. CDR3 region: CASSPIDRGYEQYF. The DNA of the CDR3 is TGTGCCAGCTCACCGATTGACAGGGGATACGAGCAGTACTTC.